This T cell receptor beta chain came from a study of CD8 T cells in ankylosing spondylitis. The CDR3 is 13 residues long. V was shortened by 2 bases and J by 4 bases, with 8 bases between the two germline ends. Germline V gene sequence: CDR1 MNHEY, CDR2 SMNVEV (reference sequence). The study, taken as a whole, reports: The clones that were linked to disease were reported to be significantly enriched in matched synovial fluid samples from ankylosing spondylitis patients. Earlier literature documents some of the motif variants in reactive arthritis synovial fluid and blood. Roughly eight highly homologous variants made up a TCR beta motif that seemed to typify ankylosing spondylitis blood.

TCRdb independently ran MiXCR on the 5' RACE reads; one entry per CDR3 protein. The sample comprises under 200,000 distinct CDR3 sequences, around a tenth of which are singletons, and roughly 28% rests with the top ten. Only a few counts were recorded for this clonotype. Its antigen is as yet unknown. Sequences were obtained from blood, either unsorted or a sorted T cell fraction (not recorded which). V and J are TRBV27 and TRBJ1-2; D not certain. The sequence derives from a male donor with ankylosing spondylitis or in good health (not recorded which). The CDR3 DNA sequence: TGTGCCAGCAGTTTAAATTGGGGCTATGGCTACACCTTC. This gives the protein CASSLNWGYGYTF.